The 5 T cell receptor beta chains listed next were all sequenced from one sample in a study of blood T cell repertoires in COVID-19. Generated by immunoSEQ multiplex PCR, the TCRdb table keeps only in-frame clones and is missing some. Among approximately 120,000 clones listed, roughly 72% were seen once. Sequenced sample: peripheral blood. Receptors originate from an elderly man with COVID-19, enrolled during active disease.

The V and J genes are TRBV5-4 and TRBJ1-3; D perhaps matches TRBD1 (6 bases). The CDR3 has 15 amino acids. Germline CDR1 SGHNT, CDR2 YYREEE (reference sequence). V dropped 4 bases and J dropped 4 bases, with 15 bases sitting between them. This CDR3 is CASSPGGARGNTIYF. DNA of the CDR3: TGTGCCAGCAGCCCCGGGGGGGCGCGGGGAAACACCATATATTTT.

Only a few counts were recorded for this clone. The CDR3 region has the DNA TGTGCCAGCAGCTCGGGACTAGCGGGGTTCAATGAGCAGTTCTTC. As protein: CASSSGLAGFNEQFF. The rearrangement uses TRBV7-3 and TRBJ2-1; 13 bases agree with TRBD2. J was trimmed by 6 bases and V by 4 bases; bases with no gene match: 3. The germline V gene has CDR1 SGHTA and CDR2 FQGTGA. The CDR3 runs to 15 residues.

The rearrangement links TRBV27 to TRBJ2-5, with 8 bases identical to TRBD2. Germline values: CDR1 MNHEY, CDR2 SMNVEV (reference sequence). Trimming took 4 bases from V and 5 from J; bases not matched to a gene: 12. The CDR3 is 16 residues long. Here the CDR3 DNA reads TGTGCCAGCAGTTCTAAGTTAAGCGGGAGCGGGGAGACCCAGTACTTC. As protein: CASSSKLSGSGETQYF.

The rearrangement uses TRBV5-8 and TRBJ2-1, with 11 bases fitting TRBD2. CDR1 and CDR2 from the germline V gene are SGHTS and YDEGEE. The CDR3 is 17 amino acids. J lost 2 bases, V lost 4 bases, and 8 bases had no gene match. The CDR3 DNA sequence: TGTGCCAGCAGCACCGGGACTAGCGGAGATCCCTACAATGAGCAGTTCTTC. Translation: CASSTGTSGDPYNEQFF.

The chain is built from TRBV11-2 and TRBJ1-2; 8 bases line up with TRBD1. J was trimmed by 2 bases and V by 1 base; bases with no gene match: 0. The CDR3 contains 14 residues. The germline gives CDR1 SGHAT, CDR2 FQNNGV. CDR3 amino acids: CASSLGQGNYGYTF. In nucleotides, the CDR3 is TGTGCCAGCAGCTTAGGACAGGGGAACTATGGCTACACCTTC.